A single sample gave rise to the 32 T cell receptor beta chains below, sequenced in a study of molecular identifiers for immune sequencing clone quantification. One entry per CDR3 protein results from TCRdb running MiXCR on the PCR reads. The profile shows 100,000 or so distinct CDR3 sequences, roughly 23% of them singletons. Sample: naive CD8+ T cells from blood, with Jurkat cell RNA spiked in. The sample's subset: FACS-sorted CD8+CD4-CCR7+CD45RA+ naive T cells. All receptors come from a human donor in good health. Some libraries in this study had Jurkat cell RNA spiked in.

This clonotype occurred a few times. The rearrangement links TRBV4-1 to TRBJ2-1; 10 bases are a match to TRBD2. Germline V gives CDR1 MGHRA, CDR2 YSYEKL. The CDR3 has 15 residues. V gave up 7 bases and J gave up 4 bases; unmatched junction bases: 7. DNA of the CDR3: TGCGCCAGCACCCTTACTAGCGGGGAGTACAATGAGCAGTTCTTC. This translates into CASTLTSGEYNEQFF.

This clonotype was counted ten times or more. This chain connects TRBV11-2 to TRBJ1-6; D uncertain. This CDR3 is built from 15 residues. The germline V gene has CDR1 SGHAT and CDR2 FQNNGV. V lost 1 base, J lost 3 bases, and 7 bases lay in between. Here the CDR3 reads CASSLAADYNSPLHF. In DNA, the CDR3 is TGTGCCAGCAGCTTAGCCGCGGACTATAATTCACCCCTCCACTTT.

This clonotype has a count of ten or more. The chain couples TRBV4-3 to TRBJ2-1; D is unresolved. Germline V lookup: CDR1 LGHNA, CDR2 YSLEER. This CDR3 spans 13 amino acids. V shed 0 bases and J shed 8 bases, with 8 bases lying between them. CDR3 DNA sequence: TGCGCCAGCAGCCAAGATGTTTTCTATGAGCAGTTCTTC. Protein sequence: CASSQDVFYEQFF.

This clonotype was picked up many times. At one end the junction does not follow the germline gene, possibly because of a read error. The chain carries TRBV19 and TRBJ1-1, with no clear D. Germline V lookup: CDR1 LNHDA, CDR2 SQIVND (reference sequence). The CDR3 totals 13 residues. The CDR3 region is CASSIRVYQRLSF. Here the CDR3 DNA reads TGTGCCAGTAGTATTCGGGTGTATCAAAGACTCTCCTTT.

Ten or more counts support this clonotype. The chain recombines TRBV10-2 with TRBJ1-5; D gene uncertain. Germline V gives CDR1 WSHSY, CDR2 SAAADI. CDR3 length: 12 amino acids. The V gene lost 0 bases and the J gene lost 10 bases, with 7 bases spanning the gap. The CDR3 region is CASSESRGPQHF. The CDR3 DNA reads as TGCGCCAGCAGTGAGTCGCGGGGTCCCCAGCATTTT.

This clonotype appeared many times. The rearrangement uses TRBV20-1 and TRBJ2-7; D might be TRBD1 (5 bases). Trimming pared 3 bases from V and 2 bases from J, leaving 11 bases between. This CDR3 contains 13 residues. CDR1 DFQATT and CDR2 SNEGSKA come from the germline V gene (reference sequence). Written as DNA, the CDR3 is TGCAGTGCTAGGACAGTAGAAACCTACGAGCAGTACTTC. As protein: CSARTVETYEQYF.

This clonotype appeared many times. The gene calls are TRBV30 and TRBJ1-6; D is possibly TRBD1 (5 bases). The CDR3 is 16 residues long. The ends were cut back, 0 bases at V and 11 bases at J, with 20 bases in the middle. The germline V gene has CDR1 GTSNPN and CDR2 SVGIG (reference sequence). DNA for the CDR3: TGTGCCTGGAGTGTACGAGAGGGGCCCTCAATGACACCCCTCCACTTT. Translated, it gives CAWSVREGPSMTPLHF.

The chain is built from TRBV30 and TRBJ1-5, with 10 positions matching TRBD1. The CDR3 has 16 residues. Germline V lookup: CDR1 GTSNPN, CDR2 SVGIG (reference sequence). Trimming took 0 bases from V and 6 from J; bases not matched to a gene: 8. The CDR3 reads CAWSVGAGQGSQPQHF. DNA of the CDR3: TGTGCCTGGAGTGTAGGAGCGGGACAGGGGAGTCAGCCCCAGCATTTT.

This clonotype has at least ten counts. J is TRBJ2-7 and V is TRBV7-9, with D tentatively TRBD2 (5 bases). The CDR3 spans 13 residues. Germline V gene sequence: CDR1 SEHNR, CDR2 FQNEAQ (reference sequence). V lost 2 bases and J lost 4, with 9 bases in between. The CDR3 is CASSLSERYEQYF. CDR3 nucleotides: TGTGCCAGCAGCTTAAGCGAGCGGTACGAGCAGTACTTC.

This clonotype has at least ten counts. CDR3 bases: TGTGCCAGCAGTTACGGGGGAGGTCAGCCCCAGCATTTT. It codes for CASSYGGGQPQHF. The rearrangement joins TRBV6-2 or TRBV6-3 to TRBJ1-5; TRBD1 is a possible D gene (5 bases). Germline V gene lookup returns CDR1 MNHEY and CDR2 SVGEGT. The CDR3 has 13 amino acids. Trimming removed 2 bases at V and 6 bases at J, with 8 bases between.

Regarding this clonotype: Since a much larger clone is just one base distant, this may be a read error. The chain employs TRBV20-1 and TRBJ1-1, with TRBD1 matching 7 bases. CDR1 is DFQATT, CDR2 SNEGSKA, per germline (reference sequence). The V and J ends lost 3 bases and 5 bases, in that order; junction bases with no gene match: 12. The CDR3 runs 15 residues. The CDR3 sequence is CSASRDRDQATEAFF. The CDR3 DNA follows: TGCAGTGCTAGCCGGGACAGAGATCAGGCTACTGAAGCTTTCTTT.

The sample holds many counts of this clonotype. The rearrangement joins TRBV29-1 to TRBJ2-2; D is perhaps TRBD2 (5 bases). V lost 1 base and J lost 0, with 12 bases in between. CDR1 is SQVTM and CDR2 is ANQGSEA in the germline V gene. CDR3 length: 16 residues. CDR3 sequence reads: CSVEVPGIANTGELFF. CDR3 coding DNA: TGCAGCGTTGAAGTCCCGGGGATCGCGAACACCGGGGAGCTGTTTTTT.

In its sample, this clonotype was seen many times. The gene calls are TRBV12-3 or TRBV12-4 and TRBJ2-3; D is unresolved. This CDR3 contains 15 residues. Trimming removed 0 bases from V and 2 bases from J, with 9 bases in between. CDR3 bases: TGTGCCAGCAGTTTAGCCCTAGGAATCACAGATACGCAGTATTTT. This gives the protein CASSLALGITDTQYF.

Worth noting for this clonotype: With a much larger clone just one base away, this may be a read error. The V and J genes are TRBV7-9 and TRBJ1-1; D possibly corresponds to TRBD1 (6 bases). The germline V gene encodes CDR1 SEHNR and CDR2 FQNEAQ (reference sequence). Trimming stripped 5 bases from V and 3 bases from J, with 13 bases between. The CDR3 sequence is 14 residues long. The CDR3 region has the DNA TGTGCCAGCAGCGCCGGACAGAGAGACACTGAAGCTTTCTTT. It encodes CASSAGQRDTEAFF.

This clonotype was counted many times. The gene calls are TRBV29-1 and TRBJ2-2; D is perhaps TRBD1 (6 bases). The CDR3 has 15 residues. CDR1 is SQVTM, CDR2 ANQGSEA, per germline. V was clipped by 6 bases and J by 2 bases, with 16 bases between them. CDR3 DNA sequence: TGCAGCGTAATACAGGGCGCCACCAACACCGGGGAGCTGTTTTTT. It specifies CSVIQGATNTGELFF.

This clonotype was counted many times. The J gene is TRBJ2-1, the V gene TRBV6-2 or TRBV6-3; D not resolved. Trimming took 6 bases from V and 8 from J, leaving 11 bases between them. The CDR3 is 12 residues long. Germline V gives CDR1 MNHEY, CDR2 SVGEGT. The DNA of the CDR3 is TGTGCCAGCAGCAGACGAGGCGATGAGCAGTTCTTC. It translates to CASSRRGDEQFF.

The V call is TRBV5-5, the J call TRBJ2-2, with TRBD2 matching 11 bases. The germline V gene has CDR1 SGHKS and CDR2 YYEKEE (reference sequence). The V segment lost 4 bases and the J segment 4 bases; nucleotides outside the gene matches: 6. CDR3 length equals 16 residues. The CDR3 DNA reads TGTGCCAGCAGCCCTGGACTAGCGGGTCTCACCGGGGAGCTGTTTTTT. Translated, it gives CASSPGLAGLTGELFF.

This clonotype was picked up many times. The genes are TRBV5-8 and TRBJ1-4; 7 bases are a match to TRBD1. In germline, CDR1 is SGHTS, CDR2 YDEGEE. V trimming: 4 bases; J trimming: 5 bases; junction bases outside the gene matches: 8. This CDR3 has 15 amino acids. DNA of the CDR3: TGTGCCAGCAGCATCAGGACAGGCCTCAATGAAAAACTGTTTTTT. Protein sequence: CASSIRTGLNEKLFF.

V usage is TRBV7-9 and J usage is TRBJ2-1, with D uncertain. The V end lost 5 bases, the J end lost 0 bases, and 14 bases lay between the germline ends. Germline lookup yields CDR1 SEHNR and CDR2 FQNEAQ (reference sequence). This CDR3 is built from 16 residues. For the CDR3, the DNA is TGTGCCAGCAGCCCCAGTCTTTTGAGCTCCTACAATGAGCAGTTCTTC. Its translation is CASSPSLLSSYNEQFF.

Note on this clonotype: It may be a read error: a sequence one base away is much more abundant. The chain's CDR3 is CAWSLYSNQPLHF. Here the CDR3 DNA reads TGTGCCTGGAGTCTTTATAGCAATCAGCCCCTGCATTTT. V is TRBV30 and J is TRBJ1-5; D is unclear. Germline V gene sequence: CDR1 GTSNPN, CDR2 SVGIG (reference sequence). The CDR3 is made up of 13 amino acids.

This clonotype occurred many times. The chain employs TRBV7-9 and TRBJ2-3; 11 positions agree with TRBD2. This CDR3 contains 16 residues. Losses at the gene ends were 4 bases for V and 2 bases for J; bases not matched to a gene: 5. Germline CDR1 is SEHNR and CDR2 is FQNEAQ (reference sequence). CDR3: CASSSLAGATTDTQYF. CDR3 DNA: TGTGCCAGCAGCTCACTAGCGGGGGCTACCACAGATACGCAGTATTTT.

The table lists this clonotype with many counts. The rearrangement uses TRBV7-9 and TRBJ1-1, with a tentative D call TRBD1 (5 bases). Germline CDR1 and CDR2: SEHNR and FQNEAQ (reference sequence). This CDR3 is 16 amino acids long. Trimming took off 4 bases at V and 1 base at J, with 16 bases between the two ends. CDR3 in DNA: TGTGCCAGCAGCTCGGGCCGACAGATCAAGAACACTGAAGCTTTCTTT. This encodes CASSSGRQIKNTEAFF.

V and J are TRBV7-9 and TRBJ2-7, with 13 bases identical to TRBD2. Germline V gene lookup returns CDR1 SEHNR and CDR2 FQNEAQ (reference sequence). V lost 5 bases to trimming and J lost 0 bases; unmatched junction nucleotides: 7. CDR3 size: 17 residues. The CDR3 DNA reads TGTGCCAGCAGCCTGGGACTAGCGGGGTGGAGCTCCTACGAGCAGTACTTC. It yields the protein CASSLGLAGWSSYEQYF.

This chain connects TRBV20-1 to TRBJ1-5; D is perhaps TRBD1 (6 bases). Germline CDR1 reads DFQATT; CDR2 reads SNEGSKA (reference sequence). The CDR3 is 19 amino acids. Trimming stripped 2 bases from V and 0 bases from J, with 23 bases between. The DNA of the CDR3 is TGCAGTGCTAGATCCAGGGGCATTGAAGTCCCTCATAGCAATCAGCCCCAGCATTTT. It encodes CSARSRGIEVPHSNQPQHF.

This clonotype showed up just a few times. The chain recombines TRBV13 with TRBJ2-2; D is undetermined. Germline CDR1 is PRHDT and CDR2 is FYEKMQ (reference sequence). CDR3 length equals 13 residues. The V end was cut by 2 bases, the J end by 5 bases, with 6 bases between. DNA of the CDR3: TGTGCCAGCAGCTTACGAGTAACCGGGGAGCTGTTTTTT. Its translation is CASSLRVTGELFF.

In its sample, this clonotype was seen many times. V gene TRBV4-3 combines with J gene TRBJ2-7; 7 positions match TRBD2. Germline loops: CDR1 LGHNA, CDR2 YSLEER. V shed 4 bases, J shed 2 bases, and the junction held 8 bases outside the gene matches. The CDR3 extends over 15 amino acids. The CDR3, as DNA: TGCGCCAGCAGCCCGACAAGCGGGACTCCCTACGAGCAGTACTTC. Amino acid sequence: CASSPTSGTPYEQYF.

This clonotype was seen at least ten times. The genes are TRBV7-8 and TRBJ1-1; 7 bases agree with TRBD1. From germline, CDR1 is SGHVS and CDR2 FQNEAQ. Germline trimming cut 4 bases from V and 5 bases from J; bases unmatched to any gene: 10. The CDR3 is made up of 15 amino acids. Written as DNA, the CDR3 is TGTGCCAGCAGCTCCGACCGACAGGGCTGGACTGAAGCTTTCTTT. Translated: CASSSDRQGWTEAFF. Looking up the rest from reference TRBV7-8 and TRBJ1-1 gives the full variable domain: GAGVSQSPRYKVAKRGQDVALRCDPISGHVSLFWYQQALGQGPEFLTYFQNEAQLDKSGLPSDRFFAERPEGSVSTLKIQRTQQEDSAVYLCASSSDRQGWTEAFFGQGTRLTVV.

The rearrangement joins TRBV6-6 to TRBJ2-1; the match to TRBD2 covers 10 bases. Per the germline V gene, CDR1 is MNHNY and CDR2 is SVGAGI (reference sequence). CDR3 length equals 15 residues. Trimming cost V 7 bases and J 6 bases; bases outside gene matches: 9. The CDR3 spells CASTIIAGGFNEQFF. The CDR3 DNA reads TGTGCCAGCACGATTATAGCGGGGGGATTCAATGAGCAGTTCTTC.

Points on this clonotype: A much bigger clone sits one base away, suggesting this may be a read error. The CDR3 is CSVEDRDRAAEAFF. As DNA, the CDR3 is TGCAGCGTTGAAGACCGGGACAGGGCGGCTGAAGCTTTCTTT. This sequence joins TRBV29-1 and TRBJ1-1, with 9 bases identical to TRBD1. V trimming: 0 bases; J trimming: 6 bases; junction bases outside the gene matches: 5. The CDR3 has 14 residues. Germline V gene lookup returns CDR1 SQVTM and CDR2 ANQGSEA.

This clonotype was found many times. J is TRBJ1-1 and V is TRBV2; D not resolved. Germline-derived CDR1 and CDR2 are SNHLY and FYNNEI. Trimming pared 2 bases from V and 0 bases from J, leaving 7 bases between. There are 14 residues in the CDR3. CDR3 coding DNA: TGTGCCAGCAGTGAATCCCAGATGAACACTGAAGCTTTCTTT. Amino acids: CASSESQMNTEAFF.

The chain couples TRBV5-3 to TRBJ2-7; no firm D call. TRBV5-3 belongs to the ORF category, with a function that is uncertain. The CDR3 is made up of 12 amino acids. Trimming pared 1 base from V and 7 bases from J, leaving 9 bases between. CDR3 bases: TGTGCCAGAAGCTTGCCCCCCTTGGAGCAGTACTTC. Translating gives CARSLPPLEQYF.

This clonotype was observed many times. This chain joins TRBV7-9 and TRBJ2-5, with TRBD2 as a possible D gene (6 bases). Germline lookup yields CDR1 SEHNR and CDR2 FQNEAQ (reference sequence). V dropped 4 bases and J dropped 5 bases, with 14 bases sitting between them. The CDR3 is made up of 14 amino acids. The CDR3 protein is CASSSTSPSETQYF. CDR3 nucleotide sequence: TGTGCCAGCAGCTCGACTAGTCCTTCCGAGACCCAGTACTTC.